Listed below are T cell receptor beta chains from one sample, sequenced in a study of spatial heterogeneity in lung cancer. Using its own MiXCR run on the 5' RACE reads, TCRdb lists one record per CDR3 protein. The sample has 35,000 to 45,000 distinct CDR3 sequences, around 5.2% seen once; the top ten hold just over 25%. The sequencing here drew on PBMCs, taken at surgery. The origin of the receptors is a female donor with early-stage non-small cell lung cancer. Both conserved end residues are part of each CDR3. Each record gives: V gene, CDR3 length, J gene, D gene, clone size, CDR3 DNA, CDR3 protein. D genes are given only for firm matches. Not all rows give a size; the values are once, few, many and, for expanded clones, a class.

V: TRBV7-2
length: 14
J: TRBJ1-2
D: .
size: many
DNA: TGTGCCAGCAGCTTAGAGGGCAGGAGTGATGGCTACACCTTC
CDR3: CASSLEGRSDGYTF

V: TRBV4-1
length: 16
J: TRBJ2-7
D: TRBD2
size: few
DNA: TGCGCCAGCAGCCAAGTTCGGGGGGTTAGCTCCTACGAGCAGTACTTC
CDR3: CASSQVRGVSSYEQYF

V: TRBV5-4
length: 16
J: TRBJ2-3
D: TRBD2
size: .
DNA: TGTGCCAGCAGCCCACGACTAGCGGTCGGCACAGATACGCAGTATTTT
CDR3: CASSPRLAVGTDTQYF

V: TRBV9
length: 15
J: TRBJ1-2
D: .
size: many
DNA: TGTGCCAGCAGCGTGGGTACAGGGCTGGGAAATGGCTACACCTTC
CDR3: CASSVGTGLGNGYTF

V: TRBV5-1
length: 15
J: TRBJ1-1
D: TRBD1
size: few
DNA: TGCGCCAGCAGCTTGGGGACAGGAAAGGACACTGAAGCTTTCTTT
CDR3: CASSLGTGKDTEAFF

V: TRBV5-6
length: 15
J: TRBJ1-4
D: .
size: many
DNA: TGTGCCAGCAGCTTGTGGGCCGGGAGTAATGAAAAACTGTTTTTT
CDR3: CASSLWAGSNEKLFF

V: TRBV5-6
length: 18
J: TRBJ2-6
D: TRBD1
size: .
DNA: TGTGCCAGCAGCTCACCGGGACAGGGTGTTTCTGGGGCCAACGTCCTGACTTTC
CDR3: CASSSPGQGVSGANVLTF

V: TRBV7-9
length: 13
J: TRBJ2-1
D: .
size: medium-sized
DNA: TGTGCCAGCAGGTCCCTAAATTTTAATGAGCAGTTCTTC
CDR3: CASRSLNFNEQFF

V: TRBV9
length: 13
J: TRBJ1-1
D: TRBD1
size: .
DNA: TGTGCCAGCAGCGTCGGACAGGGGGCTGAAGCTTTCTTT
CDR3: CASSVGQGAEAFF

V: TRBV9
length: 13
J: TRBJ1-1
D: .
size: many
DNA: TGTGCCAGCAGCGTAGCGATGAACACTGAAGCTTTCTTT
CDR3: CASSVAMNTEAFF

V: TRBV7-6
length: 13
J: TRBJ1-5
D: .
size: .
DNA: TGTGCCAGCAGCTCCCTTCCTGATCAGCCCCAGCATTTT
CDR3: CASSSLPDQPQHF

V: TRBV11-1
length: 16
J: TRBJ2-1
D: TRBD1
size: many
DNA: TGTGCCAGCAGCTTACAATTAGGACAGGGTATGAATGAGCAGTTCTTC
CDR3: CASSLQLGQGMNEQFF

V: TRBV7-8
length: 13
J: TRBJ2-5
D: TRBD2
size: many
DNA: TGTGCCAGCAGCCCTGGGGGGGGAGAGACCCAGTACTTC
CDR3: CASSPGGGETQYF

V: TRBV6-5
length: 12
J: TRBJ2-5
D: TRBD2
size: .
DNA: TGTGCCAGCGGGGGGGACTTAGAGACCCAGTACTTC
CDR3: CASGGDLETQYF

V: TRBV7-9
length: 14
J: TRBJ1-4
D: .
size: many
DNA: TGTGCCAGCAGCTTACGGGACGTCGGTGAAAAACTGTTTTTT
CDR3: CASSLRDVGEKLFF

V: TRBV21-1
length: 14
J: TRBJ2-7
D: .
size: many
DNA: TGTGCCAGCCCCCCGCCCGCCCACACCTACGAGCAGTACTTC
CDR3: CASPPPAHTYEQYF

V: TRBV10-1
length: 15
J: TRBJ2-2
D: .
size: many
DNA: TGCGCCAGCAGTGCGGAGACAGCGAACACCGGGGAGCTGTTTTTT
CDR3: CASSAETANTGELFF

V: TRBV5-1
length: 13
J: TRBJ1-2
D: .
size: few
DNA: TGCGCCAGCAGCTTGGGGGCCTTTTATGGCTACACCTTC
CDR3: CASSLGAFYGYTF

V: TRBV7-2
length: 13
J: TRBJ2-2
D: .
size: .
DNA: TGTGCCAGCAGCTTATCGCACACCGGGGAGCTGTTTTTT
CDR3: CASSLSHTGELFF

V: TRBV20-1
length: 14
J: TRBJ1-4
D: .
size: .
DNA: TGCAGTGCTAGAGAGGTCCCAACTAATGAAAAACTGTTTTTT
CDR3: CSAREVPTNEKLFF

V: TRBV7-9
length: 17
J: TRBJ2-3
D: .
size: medium-sized
DNA: TGTGCCAGCAGCCCGTCCGCCGGTGGAGTGGCCACAGATACGCAGTATTTT
CDR3: CASSPSAGGVATDTQYF

V: TRBV28
length: 14
J: TRBJ1-6
D: .
size: once
DNA: TGTGCCAGCAGTTTGACTCCCTATAATTCACCCCTCCACTTT
CDR3: CASSLTPYNSPLHF

V: TRBV18
length: 12
J: TRBJ1-1
D: .
size: .
DNA: TGTGCCAGCTCATCAGGGGATACTGAAGCTTTCTTT
CDR3: CASSSGDTEAFF

V: TRBV28
length: 15
J: TRBJ2-2
D: .
size: few
DNA: TGTGCCAGCAGCCCAAACAGCTTTGGCACCGGGGAGCTGTTTTTT
CDR3: CASSPNSFGTGELFF

V: TRBV20-1
length: 11
J: TRBJ2-3
D: .
size: many
DNA: TGCAGTGCTAGCTCCGGAGATACGCAGTATTTT
CDR3: CSASSGDTQYF

V: TRBV7-9
length: 13
J: TRBJ1-6
D: .
size: .
DNA: TGTGCCAGCAGCCTACCGGGGGATTCACCCCTCCACTTT
CDR3: CASSLPGDSPLHF

V: TRBV20-1
length: 13
J: TRBJ1-2
D: .
size: few
DNA: TGCAGTGCTAGAGAGGACGTTAACTATGGCTACACCTTC
CDR3: CSAREDVNYGYTF

V: TRBV6-4
length: 13
J: TRBJ2-2
D: .
size: many
DNA: TGTGCCAGCAGTGACAAAAACACCGGGGAGCTGTTTTTT
CDR3: CASSDKNTGELFF

V: TRBV27
length: 14
J: TRBJ1-1
D: .
size: few
DNA: TGTGCCAGCAGTTTATCGGGGGGTAGTATTGAAGCTTTCTTT
CDR3: CASSLSGGSIEAFF

V: TRBV7-2
length: 15
J: TRBJ2-3
D: .
size: .
DNA: TGTGCCAGCAGCTTGCAAACTTTATCAGGTGATACGCAGTATTTT
CDR3: CASSLQTLSGDTQYF

V: TRBV5-1
length: 14
J: TRBJ1-1
D: TRBD1
size: many
DNA: TGCGCCAGCAGCAGTTACAGGGGGGACACTGAAGCTTTCTTT
CDR3: CASSSYRGDTEAFF

V: TRBV18
length: 12
J: TRBJ1-1
D: .
size: .
DNA: TGTGCCAGCTCACCATCTTACACTGAAGCTTTCTTT
CDR3: CASSPSYTEAFF

V: TRBV10-3
length: 16
J: TRBJ1-5
D: .
size: many
DNA: TGTGCCATCAGTGAGTATCAGGGCCTTAGCAATCAGCCCCAGCATTTT
CDR3: CAISEYQGLSNQPQHF

V: TRBV20-1
length: 19
J: TRBJ2-5
D: TRBD2
size: few
DNA: TGCAGTGCCTCCGGACTAGCGGGGGCGGGTGGAAGGCGAGGGGAGACCCAGTACTTC
CDR3: CSASGLAGAGGRRGETQYF

V: TRBV5-8
length: 15
J: TRBJ1-1
D: TRBD1
size: .
DNA: TGTGCCAGCAGGAGAACAGGGGAGGCGAACACTGAAGCTTTCTTT
CDR3: CASRRTGEANTEAFF

V: TRBV2
length: 14
J: TRBJ1-1
D: TRBD1
size: .
DNA: TGTGCCACGACGGGGGGACAGGTGCGAACTGAAGCTTTCTTT
CDR3: CATTGGQVRTEAFF

V: TRBV20-1
length: 14
J: TRBJ2-7
D: .
size: .
DNA: TGCAGTGCTAGACAGGCAGGGACAAGTGCCCTCCAGTACTTC
CDR3: CSARQAGTSALQYF

V: TRBV7-9
length: 13
J: TRBJ1-5
D: .
size: few
DNA: TGTGCCAGCAGCCTAAGGGCGGATCAGCCCCAGCATTTT
CDR3: CASSLRADQPQHF

V: TRBV6-4
length: 15
J: TRBJ2-1
D: TRBD2
size: .
DNA: TGTGCCAGCAGTGACTCGGCGGGGGGGTACAATGAGCAGTTCTTC
CDR3: CASSDSAGGYNEQFF

V: TRBV14
length: 13
J: TRBJ1-5
D: .
size: .
DNA: TGTGCCAGCAGCCAAGATAGGAATCAGCCCCAGCATTTT
CDR3: CASSQDRNQPQHF

V: TRBV9
length: 14
J: TRBJ1-4
D: TRBD1
size: many
DNA: TGTGCCAGCAGCGTGACAGGGGGAAATGAAAAACTGTTTTTT
CDR3: CASSVTGGNEKLFF

V: TRBV5-1
length: 14
J: TRBJ2-3
D: .
size: few
DNA: TGCGCCAGCAGTGGGGGCCTGGGCACAGATACGCAGTATTTT
CDR3: CASSGGLGTDTQYF

V: TRBV5-8
length: 13
J: TRBJ1-1
D: .
size: many
DNA: TGTGCCAGCAGCGTTACAGGCCCCACTGAAGCTTTCTTT
CDR3: CASSVTGPTEAFF

V: TRBV5-1
length: 15
J: TRBJ1-2
D: .
size: many
DNA: TGCGCCAGCAGCTTGGGACCTACTACTAACTATGGCTACACCTTC
CDR3: CASSLGPTTNYGYTF

V: TRBV7-3
length: 13
J: TRBJ2-5
D: .
size: many
DNA: TGTGCCAGCAGCCGCGGGACAGAAGAGACCCAGTACTTC
CDR3: CASSRGTEETQYF

V: TRBV27
length: 15
J: TRBJ1-1
D: .
size: many
DNA: TGTGCCAGCAGTCCGACCAGGTCAGGGCGGATCGTAGCTTTCTTT
CDR3: CASSPTRSGRIVAFF

V: TRBV2
length: 12
J: TRBJ2-7
D: .
size: many
DNA: TGTGCCAGCAGTGACCGTCGGGGTCAGCAGTACTTC
CDR3: CASSDRRGQQYF

V: TRBV19
length: 16
J: TRBJ1-4
D: .
size: few
DNA: TGTGCCAGTAGTACCCCTACATCATGGACAGAGGAAAAACTGTTTTTT
CDR3: CASSTPTSWTEEKLFF

V: TRBV27
length: 15
J: TRBJ2-7
D: TRBD2
size: few
DNA: TGTGCCAGCAGTTTATCGTCAGGGACTATCTACGAGCAGTACTTC
CDR3: CASSLSSGTIYEQYF

V: TRBV7-6
length: 12
J: TRBJ2-6
D: .
size: few
DNA: TGTGCCAGCGGGGCTGGGGCCAACGTCCTGACTTTC
CDR3: CASGAGANVLTF

V: TRBV5-6
length: 15
J: TRBJ2-1
D: .
size: many
DNA: TGTGCCAGCAGCTTGGACGGGCCGTCCTACAATGAGCAGTTCTTC
CDR3: CASSLDGPSYNEQFF

V: TRBV6-1
length: 15
J: TRBJ2-4
D: .
size: many
DNA: TGTGCCAGCAATCCCATTTCAGATCTCAAAAACATTCAGTACTTC
CDR3: CASNPISDLKNIQYF

V: TRBV6-1
length: 14
J: TRBJ2-7
D: .
size: few
DNA: TGTGCCAGCCGCCAACGGTTACCTCCCTACGAGCAGTACTTC
CDR3: CASRQRLPPYEQYF

V: TRBV25-1
length: 15
J: TRBJ2-5
D: TRBD2
size: many
DNA: TGTGCCAGCAGTGGCGAGCGGGGGGGCCAAGAGACCCAGTACTTC
CDR3: CASSGERGGQETQYF